Below are 28 T cell receptor beta chains sequenced from a single sample in a study of blood T cell repertoires in COVID-19. Sequencing was performed with immunoSEQ multiplex PCR; in TCRdb, only in-frame clones are kept and a portion is missing. In the table there are about 220,000 clones, under 90% of which are singletons. The sample consisted of peripheral blood. Receptors originate from a woman older than 75 with acute or convalescent COVID-19.

This clone was detected only once. J is TRBJ1-6 and V is TRBV7-2; 7 nucleotides line up with TRBD1. The germline gives CDR1 SGHTA, CDR2 FQGNSA. This CDR3 comprises 15 residues. Unmatched junction bases numbered 9, after V lost 6 bases and J lost 7 bases. CDR3 sequence: CASRYQPGGNSPLHF. CDR3 nucleotides: TGTGCCAGCAGATACCAGCCAGGGGGAAATTCACCCCTCCACTTT.

This clone was observed a few times. This chain links TRBV15 with TRBJ1-2; D remains ambiguous. Germline lookup yields CDR1 LNHNV and CDR2 YYDKDF (reference sequence). The CDR3 totals 16 residues. V was trimmed by 0 bases and J by 4 bases, leaving 15 bases between them. As DNA, the CDR3 is TGTGCCACCAGCAGAGATTCCGTCCGGGAGGGCTATGGCTACACCTTC. It specifies CATSRDSVREGYGYTF.

The chain joins TRBV3-1 (or the pseudogene TRBV3-2) to TRBJ1-1, with TRBD1 matching 8 bases. The V and J ends lost 3 bases and 10 bases, in that order; junction bases with no gene match: 7. The V gene's germline CDR1 is LGHDT and CDR2 YNNKEL (reference sequence). The CDR3 spans 13 residues. CDR3 loop: CASSHGAGGLAFF. The CDR3 DNA follows: TGTGCCAGCAGCCATGGAGCAGGGGGCTTAGCTTTCTTT.

V usage is TRBV7-2 and J usage is TRBJ1-6; 7 bases are shared with TRBD1. The ends lost 3 bases at V and 4 bases at J; junction bases unmatched: 6. CDR1 is SGHTA, CDR2 FQGNSA, per germline. This CDR3 has 16 residues. The CDR3 DNA reads TGTGCCAGCAGCTTGCCAGCAGGGGGTTATAATTCACCCCTCCACTTT. Translating it yields CASSLPAGGYNSPLHF.

CDR3 bases: TGTGCCAGCAGCCGACTAGCGGGGGGCTACGAGCAGTACTTC. Its protein is CASSRLAGGYEQYF. The chain employs TRBV3-1 (or the pseudogene TRBV3-2) and TRBJ2-7, with 13 nucleotides matching TRBD2. The CDR3 consists of 14 residues. The germline V gene has CDR1 LGHDT and CDR2 YNNKEL (reference sequence). The ends lost 4 bases at V and 3 bases at J; junction bases unmatched: 0.

In this sample, this clone turned up a few times. The chain couples TRBV9 to TRBJ1-4, with D possibly matching TRBD1 (5 bases). Germline lookup yields CDR1 SGDLS and CDR2 YYNGEE. The length of the CDR3 is 14 residues. Trimming took 2 bases from V and 7 from J, leaving 12 bases between them. The CDR3 spells CASSVGGVGEKLFF. The CDR3 DNA is TGTGCCAGCAGCGTCGGAGGGGTAGGTGAAAAACTGTTTTTT.

The chain has TRBV18 and TRBJ2-2, with D perhaps matching TRBD1 (5 bases). The V end lost 1 base, the J end lost 1 base, and 7 bases lay between the germline ends. The CDR3 sequence is 15 residues long. From germline, CDR1 is KGHSH and CDR2 LQKENI. As DNA, the CDR3 is TGTGCCAGCTCACCACAGGGGTTGAACACCGGGGAGCTGTTTTTT. Its translation is CASSPQGLNTGELFF.

This chain connects TRBV7-2 to TRBJ2-5; 8 positions agree with TRBD2. This CDR3 is 17 amino acids long. Germline CDR1 reads SGHTA; CDR2 reads FQGNSA. V was pared by 4 bases and J by 4 bases, with 14 bases of the junction left unmatched. CDR3 loop: CASSWGLGGAGRETQYF. For the CDR3, the DNA is TGTGCCAGCAGCTGGGGTCTCGGGGGGGCCGGAAGAGAGACCCAGTACTTC.

This clone showed up just once. J is TRBJ2-1 and V is TRBV5-4; 7 bases are a match to TRBD1. This CDR3 has 19 amino acids. Looked up from germline, CDR1 is SGHNT and CDR2 is YYREEE (reference sequence). The V and J ends lost 0 bases and 4 bases, in that order; junction bases with no gene match: 16. Written as DNA, the CDR3 is TGTGCCAGCAGCTTGGTCCGAGCGAAAGGGACAGCAGAATACAATGAGCAGTTCTTC. Amino acids: CASSLVRAKGTAEYNEQFF.

This clone has more than one count but fewer than ten. The chain uses TRBV5-4 and TRBJ1-4, with D perhaps matching TRBD1 (5 bases). CDR3 length: 14 amino acids. Trimming stripped 4 bases from V and 5 bases from J, with 12 bases between. CDR1 SGHNT and CDR2 YYREEE come from the germline V gene (reference sequence). This CDR3 reads CASSAGFQNEKLFF. The CDR3, as DNA: TGTGCCAGCAGCGCAGGGTTCCAAAATGAAAAACTGTTTTTT.

The chain carries TRBV18 and TRBJ1-3, with 10 nucleotides matching TRBD1. This CDR3 has 16 amino acids. Germline V gene data show CDR1 as KGHSH and CDR2 as LQKENI. Trimming at V came to 5 bases and at J to 8 bases, leaving 12 bases not matched to a gene. The CDR3 coding sequence is TGTGCCAGCTCAGCTACTCCCGGGACAGGGGTGTACACCATATATTTT. Amino acid sequence: CASSATPGTGVYTIYF. Variable domain in full (rest from reference TRBV18 and TRBJ1-3): NAGVMQNPRHLVRRRGQEARLRCSPMKGHSHVYWYRQLPEEGLKFMVYLQKENIIDESGMPKERFSAEFPKEGPSILRIQQVVRGDSAAYFCASSATPGTGVYTIYFGEGSWLTVV.

This clone was observed once. The chain employs TRBV18 and TRBJ1-3, with D possibly matching TRBD1 (5 bases). Trimming pared 2 bases from V and 4 bases from J, leaving 12 bases between. The CDR3 consists of 15 residues. CDR1 and CDR2 from the germline V gene are KGHSH and LQKENI. This CDR3 is CASSPGQGEGNTIYF. The CDR3 nucleotides are TGTGCCAGCTCACCAGGGCAGGGCGAAGGAAACACCATATATTTT.

This chain uses TRBV5-4 with TRBJ2-3; TRBD2 agrees at 10 bases. The CDR3 spans 15 residues. Germline CDR1 SGHNT, CDR2 YYREEE (reference sequence). After removal of 5 bases from V and 1 base from J, the junction contained 4 bases not matched to a gene. The CDR3 here is CASRPGTSGTDTQYF. CDR3 coding DNA: TGTGCCAGCAGACCCGGGACTAGCGGCACAGATACGCAGTATTTT.

V and J are TRBV19 and TRBJ1-5; D is unclear. Germline CDR1 and CDR2: LNHDA and SQIVND (reference sequence). Trimming left V 3 bases short and J 6 bases short, with 15 bases between. The CDR3 is 15 amino acids. The CDR3: CASSMRSFSGQPQHF. CDR3 DNA: TGTGCCAGTAGTATGAGAAGCTTTTCTGGTCAGCCCCAGCATTTT. Full variable domain (missing parts from reference TRBV19 and TRBJ1-5): DGGITQSPKYLFRKEGQNVTLSCEQNLNHDAMYWYRQDPGQGLRLIYYSQIVNDFQKGDIAEGYSVSREKKESFPLTVTSAQKNPTAFYLCASSMRSFSGQPQHFGDGTRLSIL.

The rearrangement links TRBV6-1 to TRBJ1-1, with D unclear. V lost 1 base to trimming and J lost 8 bases, with 8 bases between them. CDR1 is MNHNS, CDR2 SASEGT, per germline. This CDR3 spans 12 amino acids. The CDR3 spells CASSEVGQEAFF. The CDR3 region has the DNA TGTGCCAGCAGTGAAGTTGGGCAAGAAGCTTTCTTT.

V usage is TRBV11-2 and J usage is TRBJ1-2; D possibly corresponds to TRBD1 (6 bases). CDR3 length: 13 amino acids. Trimming stripped 3 bases from V and 6 bases from J, with 11 bases between. Germline V gene sequence: CDR1 SGHAT, CDR2 FQNNGV. This CDR3 is CASSFQGQNGYTF. CDR3 nucleotide sequence: TGTGCCAGCAGCTTTCAGGGACAAAATGGCTACACCTTC.

The chain carries TRBV12-3 or TRBV12-4 and TRBJ1-1; the D gene is possibly TRBD1 (5 bases). The V end was cut by 6 bases, the J end by 4 bases, with 12 bases between. The CDR3 is 13 residues long. CDR3 in DNA: TGTGCCAGCAGAGATCAGGGCGGCACTGAAGCTTTCTTT. Its translation is CASRDQGGTEAFF.

This chain joins TRBV25-1 and TRBJ1-1, with D possibly being TRBD1 (5 bases). Per germline, CDR1 MGHDK and CDR2 SYGVNS. The CDR3 sequence is 17 residues long. Trimming shortened V by 0 bases and J by 4 bases, and 18 bases separated the two germline ends. The CDR3 loop reads CASSEYSGLSQGTEAFF. The DNA for the CDR3 is TGTGCCAGCAGTGAATATTCGGGACTATCCCAGGGCACTGAAGCTTTCTTT.

A few counts support this clone. The V call is TRBV5-1, the J call TRBJ2-7; the match to TRBD1 covers 9 bases. Looked up from germline, CDR1 is SGHRS and CDR2 is YFSETQ. V was pared by 4 bases and J by 6 bases, with 8 bases of the junction left unmatched. The CDR3 runs to 14 residues. CDR3 amino acids: CASSLGQGPSEQYF. The DNA for the CDR3 is TGCGCCAGCAGCCTGGGACAGGGCCCTTCCGAGCAGTACTTC.

This rearrangement joins TRBV7-2 to TRBJ1-6; D may be TRBD1 (6 bases). The germline V gene encodes CDR1 SGHTA and CDR2 FQGNSA. Trimming left V 5 bases short and J 13 bases short, with 15 bases between. The CDR3 sequence is 13 residues long. The CDR3 spells CASSQRGLGPLHF. The CDR3 DNA follows: TGTGCCAGCAGCCAAAGGGGGTTAGGGCCCCTCCACTTT.

This chain joins TRBV3-1 (or the pseudogene TRBV3-2) and TRBJ1-4, with 7 bases matching TRBD1. The germline gives CDR1 LGHDT, CDR2 YNNKEL (reference sequence). The V segment lost 5 bases and the J segment 7 bases; nucleotides outside the gene matches: 1. This CDR3 comprises 12 residues. As DNA, the CDR3 is TGTGCCAGCAGCGGGACAGCTGAAAAACTGTTTTTT. Amino acids: CASSGTAEKLFF.

V usage is TRBV12-5 and J usage is TRBJ1-2; D is undetermined. Per germline, CDR1 LGHNT and CDR2 FRNRAP. This CDR3 spans 14 amino acids. Trimming left V 4 bases short and J 1 base short, with 10 bases between. The CDR3 here is CASGSGDLNYGYTF. The CDR3 DNA reads as TGTGCTAGTGGTTCAGGCGATCTTAACTATGGCTACACCTTC.

This rearrangement joins TRBV19 to TRBJ1-5, with 7 bases fitting TRBD1. Trimming removed 5 bases from V and 1 base from J; junction bases left unmatched: 5. Germline loops: CDR1 LNHDA, CDR2 SQIVND (reference sequence). The CDR3 runs to 15 residues. CDR3 sequence: CASSPQGLSNQPQHF. CDR3 nucleotide sequence: TGTGCCAGTAGTCCACAGGGGCTAAGCAATCAGCCCCAGCATTTT.

The chain uses TRBV25-1 and TRBJ1-4, with D maybe TRBD1 (5 bases). From germline, CDR1 is MGHDK and CDR2 SYGVNS. V was cut by 1 base and J by 8 bases, with 17 bases left in between. This CDR3 has 16 amino acids. CDR3 region: CASSEFRGSYGEKLFF. For the CDR3, the DNA is TGTGCCAGCAGTGAATTCCGGGGGTCTTACGGCGAAAAACTGTTTTTT.

This clone was picked up one time. The V call is TRBV18, the J call TRBJ2-1, with TRBD1 matching over 9 bases. This CDR3 spans 15 amino acids. Losses at the gene ends were 6 bases for V and 4 bases for J; bases not matched to a gene: 7. Germline V CDR1 and CDR2: KGHSH, LQKENI. The CDR3 DNA reads as TGTGCCAGCTCGTCCGGGACAGGGACATACAATGAGCAGTTCTTC. This encodes CASSSGTGTYNEQFF.

J is TRBJ2-3 and V is TRBV29-1; the match to TRBD2 covers 10 bases. Germline assignment: CDR1 SQVTM and CDR2 ANQGSEA. The V gene end was trimmed by 4 bases and the J gene end by 2 bases; junction bases not matched to a gene: 6. The CDR3 covers 15 residues. CDR3 DNA: TGCAGCGTTGTCTGGGGACTAGCGCACACAGATACGCAGTATTTT. It codes for CSVVWGLAHTDTQYF.

The V and J genes are TRBV2 and TRBJ1-4; no reliable D call. The CDR3 covers 13 residues. V dropped 6 bases and J dropped 6 bases, with 11 bases sitting between them. CDR1 and CDR2 from the germline V gene are SNHLY and FYNNEI. The CDR3, as DNA: TGTGCCAGCAGGGACCCGCGGGATGAAAAACTGTTTTTT. It translates to CASRDPRDEKLFF.

CDR3 DNA sequence: TGTGCCAGCAGCCTACAGGGTTCTGACGTCCTGACTTTC. Amino acid sequence: CASSLQGSDVLTF. V gene TRBV5-4 combines with J gene TRBJ2-6, with TRBD1 as a possible D gene (6 bases). CDR3 length equals 13 residues. Germline assignment: CDR1 SGHNT and CDR2 YYREEE (reference sequence). The V gene lost 4 bases and the J gene lost 11 bases, with 13 bases spanning the gap. The variable domain in full, completed from reference TRBV5-4 and TRBJ2-6, reads ETGVTQSPTHLIKTRGQQVTLRCSSQSGHNTVSWYQQALGQGPQFIFQYYREEENGRGNFPPRFSGLQFPNYSSELNVNALELDDSALYLCASSLQGSDVLTFGAGSRLTVL.